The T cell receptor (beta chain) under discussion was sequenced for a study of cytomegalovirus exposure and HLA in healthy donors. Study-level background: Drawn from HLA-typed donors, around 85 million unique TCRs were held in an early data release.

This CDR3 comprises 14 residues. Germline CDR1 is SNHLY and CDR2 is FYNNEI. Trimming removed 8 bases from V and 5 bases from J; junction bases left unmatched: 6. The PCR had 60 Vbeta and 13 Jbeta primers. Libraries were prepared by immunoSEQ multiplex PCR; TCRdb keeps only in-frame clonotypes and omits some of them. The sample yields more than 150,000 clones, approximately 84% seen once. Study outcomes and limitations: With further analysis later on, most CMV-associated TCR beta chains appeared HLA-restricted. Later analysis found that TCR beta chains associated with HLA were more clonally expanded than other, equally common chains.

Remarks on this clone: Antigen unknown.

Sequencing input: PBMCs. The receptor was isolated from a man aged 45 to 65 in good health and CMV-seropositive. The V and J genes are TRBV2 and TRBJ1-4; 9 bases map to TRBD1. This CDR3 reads CASHLTGGNEKLFF. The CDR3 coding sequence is TGTGCCAGCCACCTGACAGGGGGGAATGAAAAACTGTTTTTT.